These 2 T cell receptor beta chains share one sample of origin, sequenced in a study (dated by TCRdb to 2013 to 2016). Library method: 5' RACE. Data came from an Illumina MiSeq. TCRdb reprocessed the public reads (quality trimming at Q25 with fastp, clone calling with MiXCR) and kept in-frame beta chains. One record per CDR3 amino acid sequence lists the most common genes and DNA. In all, the sample holds around 50,000 distinct CDR3 sequences, and roughly 28% of those were seen once. The ten largest clones take up approximately 3% of the sample. The sequenced sample was tumor-infiltrating memory CD4+ T cells sorted from the breast tumor. In the paper's terms, the cell subset or site label means: memory CD4+ T cells, CD4+CD45RO+CD25-. The receptor set was obtained from a female donor with breast cancer.

V is TRBV20-1 and J is TRBJ2-1; 9 nucleotides line up with TRBD2. This CDR3 has 14 amino acids. The V gene's germline CDR1 is DFQATT and CDR2 SNEGSKA (reference sequence). The V and J ends lost 4 bases and 7 bases, in that order; junction bases with no gene match: 8. The CDR3 loop is CSAIVAGARNEQFF. CDR3 sequence (DNA): TGCAGTGCTATTGTAGCGGGAGCGAGGAATGAGCAGTTCTTC.

V and J are TRBV5-1 and TRBJ2-3; D remains ambiguous. The CDR3 is 15 residues long. Trimming removed 0 bases from V and 3 bases from J, with 11 bases in between. The germline gives CDR1 SGHRS, CDR2 YFSETQ. The CDR3 bases are TGCGCCAGCAGCTTGGATGGGCCAAGTACAGATACGCAGTATTTT. Its protein is CASSLDGPSTDTQYF.